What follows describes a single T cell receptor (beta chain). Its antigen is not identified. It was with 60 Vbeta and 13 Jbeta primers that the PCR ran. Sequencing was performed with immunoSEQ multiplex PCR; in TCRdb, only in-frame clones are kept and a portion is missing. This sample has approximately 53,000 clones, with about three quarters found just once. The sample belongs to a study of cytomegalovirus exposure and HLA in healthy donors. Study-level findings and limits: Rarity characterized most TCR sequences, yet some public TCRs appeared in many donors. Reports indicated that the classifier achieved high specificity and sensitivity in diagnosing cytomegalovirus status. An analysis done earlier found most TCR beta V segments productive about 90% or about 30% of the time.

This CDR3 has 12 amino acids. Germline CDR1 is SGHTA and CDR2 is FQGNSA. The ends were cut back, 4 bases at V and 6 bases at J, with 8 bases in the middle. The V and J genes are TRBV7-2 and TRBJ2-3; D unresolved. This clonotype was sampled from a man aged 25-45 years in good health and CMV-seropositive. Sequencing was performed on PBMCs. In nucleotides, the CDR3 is TGTGCCAGCAGCTACCGTGAGGATACGCAGTATTTT. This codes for CASSYREDTQYF.